These 18 T cell receptor beta chains came from one sample sequenced in a study of cytomegalovirus exposure and HLA in healthy donors (TCRdb year 2017). To prepare the library, the immunoSEQ multiplex PCR assay was applied. TCRdb re-hosts the immuneACCESS table, in-frame sequences only. Its copies lack some clones; in the studies checked, an unresolved V gene accounts for under half of them, and the cause for the rest is not known. In this sample the table shows about 180,000 clones, around nine tenths of which occur a single time. The ten top clones hold roughly 1.3% of the sample. The sample was PBMCs. The receptors shown here come from a woman aged 25 to 39 in good health and CMV-seronegative.

This clone was found once. The chain combines TRBV27 with TRBJ2-1; D gene unclear. Germline CDR1 reads MNHEY; CDR2 reads SMNVEV (reference sequence). Trimming pared 4 bases from V and 8 bases from J, leaving 12 bases between. The CDR3 contains 13 residues. This CDR3 is CASSWASKHEQFF. The CDR3 DNA follows: TGTGCCAGCAGTTGGGCCAGCAAACATGAGCAGTTCTTC.

The gene calls are TRBV6-6 and TRBJ2-2, with 7 nucleotides matching TRBD2. Per the germline V gene, CDR1 is MNHNY and CDR2 is SVGAGI (reference sequence). This CDR3 has 16 residues. V gave up 5 bases and J gave up 2 bases; unmatched junction bases: 8. CDR3 protein: CASSPLAEVNTGELFF. The CDR3 DNA follows: TGTGCCAGCAGTCCCCTAGCGGAAGTTAACACCGGGGAGCTGTTTTTT.

V is TRBV6-1 and J is TRBJ2-5; possibly TRBD2 for D (6 bases). Trimming removed 1 base from V and 6 bases from J, with 15 bases in between. CDR3 length: 15 residues. Germline V gives CDR1 MNHNS, CDR2 SASEGT. For the CDR3, the DNA is TGTGCCAGCAGTGAAGGTACTAGCCGGGGCCAGACCCAGTACTTC. Translated, it gives CASSEGTSRGQTQYF.

The V gene is TRBV6-1, the J gene TRBJ1-2; D is perhaps TRBD1 (5 bases). Germline V lookup: CDR1 MNHNS, CDR2 SASEGT. This CDR3 has 15 residues. V lost 8 bases, J lost 8 bases, and 24 bases lay in between. The CDR3 sequence: CASQNRDAGRGGYTF. The CDR3 DNA follows: TGTGCCAGCCAAAACCGGGACGCTGGGAGGGGCGGCTACACCTTC.

The chain recombines TRBV29-1 with TRBJ1-2; D is possibly TRBD1 (6 bases). Germline V gives CDR1 SQVTM, CDR2 ANQGSEA. CDR3 length: 13 amino acids. Trimming took 3 bases from V and 7 from J, leaving 15 bases between them. In nucleotides, the CDR3 is TGCAGCGTTGATCCTGGGGGCGAGGCTGGCTACACCTTC. Its translation: CSVDPGGEAGYTF.

The gene calls are TRBV14 and TRBJ2-1; the D gene is possibly TRBD1 (6 bases). CDR1 is SGHDN, CDR2 FVKESK, per germline. The CDR3 loop spans 20 amino acids. V was trimmed by 1 base and J by 4 bases, leaving 26 bases between them. The CDR3 region is CASSQANTIYRVGLYNEQFF. As DNA, the CDR3 is TGTGCCAGCAGCCAAGCAAACACGATTTACAGGGTTGGCTTGTACAATGAGCAGTTCTTC.

This sequence joins TRBV27 and TRBJ1-2; TRBD1 matches at 7 bases. CDR3 length equals 19 residues. CDR1 and CDR2 from the germline V gene are MNHEY and SMNVEV (reference sequence). Losses at the gene ends were 6 bases for V and 4 bases for J; bases not matched to a gene: 23. The CDR3 loop is CASRSHGGDRATTTYGYTF. The CDR3 DNA is TGTGCCAGCAGATCTCACGGGGGAGACAGGGCCACAACCACCTATGGCTACACCTTC.

The V gene is TRBV2, the J gene TRBJ2-1; tentative D call: TRBD2 (6 bases). The CDR3 is 15 residues long. The V gene lost 8 bases and the J gene lost 6 bases, with 20 bases spanning the gap. The V gene's germline CDR1 is SNHLY and CDR2 FYNNEI. CDR3 protein: CASGETILSGNEQFF. CDR3 DNA sequence: TGTGCCAGCGGGGAGACGATACTTAGCGGCAATGAGCAGTTCTTC.

The rearrangement uses TRBV29-1 and TRBJ2-1, with D perhaps TRBD1 (6 bases). The CDR3 is made up of 15 amino acids. Germline CDR1 reads SQVTM; CDR2 reads ANQGSEA. Trimming removed 0 bases at V and 9 bases at J, with 18 bases between. CDR3 sequence: CSVEEVRGPRAEQFF. CDR3 nucleotide sequence: TGCAGCGTTGAAGAGGTCAGGGGTCCACGCGCTGAGCAGTTCTTC.

The chain carries TRBV7-6 and TRBJ2-7; 10 nucleotides line up with TRBD2. The V segment lost 0 bases and the J segment 6 bases; nucleotides outside the gene matches: 5. Germline values: CDR1 SGHVS, CDR2 FNYEAQ. The CDR3 length is 15 residues. The CDR3 DNA sequence: TGTGCCAGCAGCTTAGCTAGCGGGGGGTCCAGCGAGCAGTACTTC. Amino acid sequence: CASSLASGGSSEQYF.

V gene TRBV10-3 combines with J gene TRBJ2-2; the match to TRBD2 covers 11 bases. Germline V gene sequence: CDR1 ENHRY, CDR2 SYGVKD. The CDR3 has 16 amino acids. After removal of 2 bases from V and 6 bases from J, the junction contained 5 bases not matched to a gene. CDR3 amino acids: CAISEGVAGGPGELFF. The CDR3 region has the DNA TGTGCCATCAGTGAGGGAGTAGCGGGGGGGCCCGGGGAGCTGTTTTTT.

The chain carries TRBV9 and TRBJ2-7; D unresolved. The CDR3 is made up of 14 amino acids. The V end was cut by 5 bases, the J end by 0 bases, with 12 bases between. Germline assignment: CDR1 SGDLS and CDR2 YYNGEE. The CDR3 sequence is CASSPTSSSYEQYF. The CDR3 region has the DNA TGTGCCAGCAGTCCGACTTCGAGCTCCTACGAGCAGTACTTC.

The chain links TRBV2 to TRBJ1-5, with 11 bases aligning to TRBD1. This CDR3 comprises 16 residues. The V segment lost 2 bases and the J segment 6 bases; nucleotides outside the gene matches: 6. Germline CDR1 reads SNHLY; CDR2 reads FYNNEI. In nucleotides, the CDR3 is TGTGCCAGCAGTGAAAGGGGGACAGGGGGTGTTCAGCCCCAGCATTTT. Its protein product is CASSERGTGGVQPQHF.

The V and J genes are TRBV11-2 and TRBJ1-2; possible D gene TRBD1, 6 bases. CDR3 length: 15 residues. V was clipped by 3 bases and J by 6 bases, with 17 bases between them. Germline V gene data show CDR1 as SGHAT and CDR2 as FQNNGV. The DNA for the CDR3 is TGTGCCAGCAGCTTTTTTGTCGGGACAACTGATGGCTACACCTTC. Translating it yields CASSFFVGTTDGYTF. The whole variable domain, remainder taken from reference TRBV11-2 and TRBJ1-2, is EAGVAQSPRYKIIEKRQSVAFWCNPISGHATLYWYQQILGQGPKLLIQFQNNGVVDDSQLPKDRFSAERLKGVDSTLKIQPAKLEDSAVYLCASSFFVGTTDGYTFGSGTRLTVV.

The chain recombines TRBV6-1 with TRBJ1-5, with a weak D call TRBD1 (5 bases). The V end was cut by 0 bases, the J end by 7 bases, with 10 bases between. CDR1 is MNHNS, CDR2 SASEGT, per germline. The CDR3 contains 14 residues. CDR3 loop: CASSEAREAQPQHF. The CDR3 DNA reads as TGTGCCAGCAGTGAAGCCAGGGAGGCCCAGCCCCAGCATTTT.

V is TRBV6-5 and J is TRBJ1-2; TRBD1 aligns across 12 bases. Germline CDR1 is MNHEY and CDR2 is SVGAGI. This CDR3 has 15 amino acids. With 4 bases clipped from V and 8 bases from J, the junction kept 8 bases outside the gene matches. The CDR3 nucleotides are TGTGCCAGCAGTTGGGGACAGGGGGCTTTGGGAGGCTACACCTTC. This encodes CASSWGQGALGGYTF.

This clone was recorded once. Here the CDR3 DNA reads TGTGCCACCAGCAGTAGCGGGGGGGTACACAATGAGCAGTTCTTC. Protein: CATSSSGGVHNEQFF. The chain links TRBV15 to TRBJ2-1; 11 nucleotides agree with TRBD2. V was pared by 3 bases and J by 5 bases, with 3 bases of the junction left unmatched. Germline V lookup: CDR1 LNHNV, CDR2 YYDKDF (reference sequence). The CDR3 consists of 15 residues.

V usage is TRBV6-1 and J usage is TRBJ2-5; TRBD1 is a possible D gene (5 bases). Germline values: CDR1 MNHNS, CDR2 SASEGT. Trimming cost V 7 bases and J 2 bases, with 14 bases left between them. This CDR3 comprises 14 residues. Here the CDR3 reads CASTLGRGQETQYF. The CDR3 DNA follows: TGTGCCAGCACCCTTGGAAGGGGTCAAGAGACCCAGTACTTC.